This TCR beta chain originates from a study of cytomegalovirus exposure and HLA in healthy donors listed by TCRdb under 2017. Study-wide context: An earlier analysis of approximately 590 of the donors reported more than 250 Gb of sequence data and some 120 million unique TCR beta sequences from 150 million to 200 million T cells. The study combined high-throughput TCR immunosequencing, statistical association of individual TCRs with disease status, and machine learning to predict cytomegalovirus infection status. Roughly 300 gigabases of sequencing data and roughly 80 million unique TCR sequences made up an early release that covered about 640 HLA-typed donors. Besides the first cohort of roughly 640 subjects, a separate validation cohort made up of 90 to 150 different subjects was used. Of the roughly 400 genotyped donors, 81% fell in the genetic ancestry cluster associated with self-reported Caucasian donors. The study aimed to test whether signatures of past pathogen exposure could be identified by cataloging public T cell receptors. An earlier analysis of 587 of the donors used high-throughput TCR beta sequencing to judge whether each TCR beta V gene segment behaved as functional or pseudogenic. Donor age, sex, ethnicity and CMV serostatus were collected together with the repertoire data. In a later analysis, previously published TCR beta repertoires from some 640 donors were re-analyzed and high-resolution HLA genotyping was added so that TCR occurrence patterns could be studied. Typing coverage differed by locus: A, B, C, DRB1 and DQB1 were typed in about 620-640 donors, DQA1 in 522, DPA1 in some 570, and DPB1 in 450 to 490. Four or five DR-DQ haplotypes were handled as single units for association and clustering because linkage in the cohort was strong. In the later analysis, no new phenotypic data were used to find candidate immune exposures; instead, reliance was placed on TCR beta sequences and their occurrence across donors. Across about 370 genotyped donors of the cohort, an average of approximately 220,000 unique TCR beta nucleotide sequences per donor were sequenced, and roughly 18% of those sequences were non-productive. Class I and class II HLA loci were covered by the typing at four-digit resolution. A later genetic analysis used genome-wide SNP genotypes for about 65% of the roughly 670 donors, treating that subset as a discovery cohort. The study used immunosequencing to profile the T cell repertoires of some 600 subjects and linked those repertoires to cytomegalovirus serostatus. All discovery cohort repertoires had been generated using a single sequencing platform. What the authors observed across the whole study: In a later genetic analysis, fewer N-insertions in productive TCRs were reported among donors in an Asian-associated ancestry cluster than the roughly 640-donor mean. Several of the top co-occurrence clusters appeared to be linked to parvovirus B19, influenza, CMV and Epstein-Barr virus, according to a later analysis. Cytomegalovirus status was reported to be diagnosed by the classifier with high specificity and sensitivity in both the original and validation cohorts. In an earlier analysis of roughly 500 of the donors, most TCR beta V segments appeared in productive rearrangements about 90% or about 30% of the time, broadly matching IMGT annotations. A further reported finding was that TCR beta sequences accurately predicted the HLA-A and HLA-B alleles for most subjects in the first cohort. Correlated functional status among segregating V segments might reflect linkage disequilibrium, but an unknown experimental factor could not be ruled out. Most CMV-associated TCR beta chains appeared to be HLA-restricted in a later analysis, and the HLA associations seemed to be driven largely by CMV exposure. A later genetic analysis associated a missense DCLRE1C variant with V-gene and J-gene trimming of TCR beta chains, and an independent cohort replicated the association. Because some donors lacked HLA typing at each locus, the association tests relied only on the typed subset. Presence/absence analyses assumed roughly uniform sequencing depth across donors, an assumption that may not hold. A later analysis associated 15,000 to 20,000 TCR beta sequences with specific HLA alleles at a false discovery rate of 0.05. CMV serostatus was the only immune exposure information available for the cohort. Some IMGT-functional V segments, including TRBV6-2 and TRBV6-3, could not be distinguished by the 87-base-pair reads and were therefore excluded. Most TCR sequences were observed very rarely across donors, whereas some public TCRs were present in many individuals. The study gave a list of around 170 TCR beta chains associated with cytomegalovirus. When HLA alleles, especially DR and DQ, strongly co-occurred, TCR associations were difficult to assign to individual alleles. Roughly 17 rarely observed V segments, including chromosome 9 orphons, were excluded from the earlier analysis of some 590 of the donors because counts were too low. Compared with equally common non-associated chains, HLA-associated TCR beta chains in a later analysis were more clonally expanded and had lower generation probabilities. The sequencing pipeline was judged likely to have produced a cluster of highly shared sequence variants as a technical artifact. This cohort had only TCR beta chains sequenced, and the lack of alpha or paired-chain data limited which features could be detected. The authors suggested that the approach could potentially be extended to other disease states and immunological phenotypes. In a later analysis, the rate of TCR association differed among HLA loci, with DRB1 alleles having the most associated TCRs and HLA-C alleles having the fewest. In vitro tests confirmed that a few of the cytomegalovirus-associated TCR beta chains recognize cytomegalovirus antigens.

In total, more than 500 healthy bone marrow donors made up the cohort. At the time of sampling, all cohort members were nominally healthy, though unrecorded immune exposures were likely present. The donor was CMV seronegative and was included in the group of about 350 seronegative cohort members. Each donor provided a peripheral blood sample, and peripheral blood mononuclear cells were used for TCR beta sequencing. The Qiagen DNeasy Blood Extraction Kit was used to extract genomic DNA from the blood cell samples. Libraries were made using the immunoSEQ multiplex PCR assay. For the multiplex PCR, a mixture combining 60 forward primers for TCR Vbeta segments and 13 reverse primers for TCR Jbeta segments was used. A multiplex PCR assay on genomic DNA amplified the CDR3 region of rearranged TCR beta genes. Amplified TCR beta libraries were sequenced as 87-base-pair reads on the Illumina HiSeq System. The published analysis was carried out like this. A later analysis counted about 76 million unique TCR beta chains across the 666 repertoires, and some 12 million of these chains were shared by at least two donors. A nearest-neighbor algorithm error-corrected the raw reads and collapsed the reads into unique sequences, merging closely related sequences to remove PCR and sequencing errors. CDR3 sequences were aligned to IMGT reference sequences to assign V, D and J gene segments. For a sequence to be retained, a match of at least six nucleotides to both a V gene segment and a J gene segment was required. A rearrangement counted as productive if the CDR3 had no stop codons and remained in frame with V and J, and every other rearrangement counted as non-productive. Following IMGT convention, CDR3 was defined as the stretch from the second conserved V-encoded cysteine up to the conserved J-encoded phenylalanine. In an earlier analysis of 500 to 650 of the donors, sequences lacking an unambiguous match to a single V gene segment were excluded. An earlier analysis of 500 to 700 of the donors classified V segments as functional when productive rearrangements were above 56.7% and as segregating when the standard deviation between donors was above 5%. A statistical classification framework was developed to diagnose cytomegalovirus status using the catalog of TCR beta chain sequences. In a later analysis, V and J genes were assigned by comparing TCR nucleotide sequences against IMGT/GENE-DB human TR gene sequences. A later analysis assigned CDR3 sequences and most-parsimonious VDJ recombination scenarios with the TCRdist pipeline. In a later analysis, each TCR beta chain was defined by its CDR3 amino acid sequence together with its V-gene family, and reads lacking a unique V-gene family were excluded. In a later analysis, approximately 640 highly shared, low-generation-probability nucleotide sequences were removed to address suspected cross-contamination and a sequencing artifact. In a later analysis, a clonal expansion index for each public chain was calculated from normalized within-repertoire ranks of inferred template counts. In a later analysis, generation probabilities were computed using a VDJ recombination model fitted to out-of-frame rearrangements, and the results were checked against IGoR. Hypergeometric tests were used in a later analysis to score TCR-TCR, TCR-HLA and TCR-CMV co-occurrence, with a repertoire-size bias correction applied to the TCR pairs. A later analysis estimated false discovery rates by permuting HLA or CMV assignments 20 times. In a later analysis, co-occurring TCRs were grouped using DBSCAN, with TCRdist sequence similarity added in when clustering inside HLA-allele-positive subsets. For co-occurrence clustering, repertoires with fewer than 30,000 or more than 120,000 public chains were excluded, along with four or five repertoires with anomalous nucleotide sharing. In its TCRdb copy, this immuneACCESS table keeps in-frame sequences only and misses some clones. Where compared with another copy, unresolved V genes explain less than half of these, and the others have no known cause. V and J calls and clone size come straight from that table; D and trimming were deduced from the DNA. The sample table holds 85,000 to 130,000 clones, of which less than 80% were seen once. 3.6% of the sample is held by the ten biggest clonotypes.

As to this clone: It lacks a known antigen. No base quality information exists; no much larger clone differs at one position.

Taken from the germline V gene, the CDR1 and CDR2 loops are LGHNA and YNFKEQ. V lost 0 bases and J lost 9 bases, and the count of bases not matched to a germline gene is 5. The CDR3 covers 14 residues, taking in both the cysteine and the phenylalanine. Of all the DNA, just the CDR3 is kept, 42 bases in frame from base 1. Sequencing was carried out using PBMCs. The source is a man in his fifties or sixties in good health and CMV-seronegative. The chain is made from TRBV4-2 and TRBJ2-1; TRBD1 lines up with 7 middle nucleotides. The nucleotide sequence reads as follows: TGTGCCAGCAGCCAAGATTTAGGGGGCGGTGAGCAGTTCTTC. This gives the protein CASSQDLGGGEQFF.